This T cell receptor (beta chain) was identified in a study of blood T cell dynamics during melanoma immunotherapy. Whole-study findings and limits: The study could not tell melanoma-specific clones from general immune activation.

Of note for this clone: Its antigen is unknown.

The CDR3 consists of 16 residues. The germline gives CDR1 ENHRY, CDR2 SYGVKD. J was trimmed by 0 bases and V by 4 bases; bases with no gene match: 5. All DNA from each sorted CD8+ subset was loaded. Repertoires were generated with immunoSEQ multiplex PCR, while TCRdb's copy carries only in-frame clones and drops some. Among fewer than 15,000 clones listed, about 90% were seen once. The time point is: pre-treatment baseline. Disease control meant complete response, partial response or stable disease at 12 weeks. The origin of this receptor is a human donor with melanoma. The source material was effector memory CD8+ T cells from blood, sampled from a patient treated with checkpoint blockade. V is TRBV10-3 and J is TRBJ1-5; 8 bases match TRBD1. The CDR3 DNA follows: TGTGCCATCAGTGGGGCAGACAGGGGTAGCAATCAGCCCCAGCATTTT. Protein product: CAISGADRGSNQPQHF.